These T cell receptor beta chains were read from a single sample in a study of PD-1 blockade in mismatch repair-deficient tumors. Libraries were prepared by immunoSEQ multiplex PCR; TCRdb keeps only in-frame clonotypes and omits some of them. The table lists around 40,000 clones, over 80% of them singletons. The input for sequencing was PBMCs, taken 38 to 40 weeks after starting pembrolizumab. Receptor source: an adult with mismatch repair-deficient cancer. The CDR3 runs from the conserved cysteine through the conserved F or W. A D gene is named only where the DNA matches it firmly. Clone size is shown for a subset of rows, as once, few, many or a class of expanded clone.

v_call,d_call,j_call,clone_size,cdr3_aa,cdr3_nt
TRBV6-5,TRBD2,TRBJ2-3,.,CASSYSLADTDTQYF,TGTGCCAGCAGTTACTCACTAGCGGATACAGATACGCAGTATTTT
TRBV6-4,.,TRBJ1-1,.,CASSVNPQGTEAFF,TGTGCCAGCAGTGTAAACCCCCAGGGTACCGAAGCTTTCTTT
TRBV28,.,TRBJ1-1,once,CATEPGGDTEAFF,TGTGCCACCGAACCCGGGGGGGACACTGAAGCTTTCTTT
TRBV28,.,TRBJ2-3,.,CASSLSGDTQYF,TGTGCCAGCAGCCTGTCCGGAGATACGCAGTATTTT
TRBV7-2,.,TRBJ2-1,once,CASSLVLAVAPDEQFF,TGTGCCAGCAGCTTAGTCCTAGCAGTGGCCCCCGATGAGCAGTTCTTC
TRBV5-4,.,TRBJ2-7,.,CASSLLGGHYEQYF,TGTGCCAGCAGCTTGCTAGGGGGTCACTACGAGCAGTACTTC
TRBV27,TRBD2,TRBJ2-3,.,CASSLTSGTRTDTQYF,TGTGCCAGCAGTTTAACTAGCGGGACGAGGACAGATACGCAGTATTTT
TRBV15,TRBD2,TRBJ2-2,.,CATKPGLAFGELFF,TGTGCCACCAAGCCGGGACTAGCCTTCGGGGAGCTGTTTTTT
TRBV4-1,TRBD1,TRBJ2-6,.,CASSPGQARGGANVLTF,TGCGCCAGCAGCCCCGGACAGGCCAGAGGAGGGGCCAACGTCCTGACTTTC
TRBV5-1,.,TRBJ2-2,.,CASSLQPGVNTGELFF,TGCGCCAGCAGCTTGCAACCGGGGGTGAACACCGGGGAGCTGTTTTTT
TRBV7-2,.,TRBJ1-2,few,CASSGQTGLNGYTF,TGTGCCAGCAGCGGACAAACAGGGCTGAATGGCTACACCTTC
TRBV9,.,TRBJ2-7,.,CASSADSHSSSYEQYF,TGTGCCAGCAGCGCCGACAGCCATTCGAGCTCCTACGAGCAGTACTTC
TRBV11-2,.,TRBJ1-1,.,CASSPDFNTEAFF,TGTGCCAGCAGCCCGGACTTTAACACTGAAGCTTTCTTT
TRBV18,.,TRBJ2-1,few,CASSSGLAGAPFF,TGTGCCAGCTCATCGGGACTCGCCGGCGCACCGTTCTTC
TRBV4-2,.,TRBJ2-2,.,CASSQSSGSGELFF,TGTGCCAGCAGCCAATCGTCAGGGTCCGGGGAGCTGTTTTTT
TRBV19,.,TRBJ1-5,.,CASSIGGNSNQPQHF,TGTGCCAGTAGTATAGGGGGCAATAGCAATCAGCCCCAGCATTTT
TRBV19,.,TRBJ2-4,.,CASSKGTIAKNIQYF,TGTGCCAGTAGCAAAGGGACAATAGCCAAAAACATTCAGTACTTC
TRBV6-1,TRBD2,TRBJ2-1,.,CASCYNGRQNEQFF,TGTGCCAGCTGTTATAACGGGAGGCAGAATGAGCAGTTCTTC
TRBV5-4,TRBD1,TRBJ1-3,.,CASSLHRGQSGNTIYF,TGTGCCAGCAGCTTACACAGGGGGCAATCTGGAAACACCATATATTTT
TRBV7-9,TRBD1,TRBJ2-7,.,CASSLVAGGFHEQYF,TGTGCCAGCAGCTTAGTAGCAGGGGGCTTCCACGAGCAGTACTTC
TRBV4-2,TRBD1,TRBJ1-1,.,CASSPRGGQAMNTEAFF,TGTGCCAGCAGCCCACGAGGGGGACAGGCCATGAACACTGAAGCTTTCTTT
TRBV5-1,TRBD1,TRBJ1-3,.,CASSRTGGFSGNTIYF,TGCGCCAGCAGCCGGACAGGGGGCTTCTCTGGAAACACCATATATTTT
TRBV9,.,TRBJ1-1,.,CASSVQAGLNTEAFF,TGTGCCAGCAGCGTACAGGCAGGTTTGAACACTGAAGCTTTCTTT
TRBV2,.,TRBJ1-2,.,CASTGGPVYGYTF,TGTGCCAGCACGGGAGGGCCTGTCTATGGCTACACCTTC
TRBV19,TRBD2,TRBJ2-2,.,CASSPRGTSGRALTGELFF,TGTGCCAGTAGTCCCCGGGGGACTAGCGGGAGGGCCCTTACCGGGGAGCTGTTTTTT
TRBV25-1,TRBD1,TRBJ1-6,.,CASGGTGNSPLHF,TGTGCCAGCGGGGGGACAGGAAATTCACCCCTCCACTTT
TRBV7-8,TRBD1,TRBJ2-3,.,CASRQGFGQNTDTQYF,TGTGCCAGCAGACAGGGGTTTGGTCAGAACACAGATACGCAGTATTTT
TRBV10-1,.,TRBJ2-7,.,CASSESDGGPWAYEQYF,TGCGCCAGCAGTGAATCCGACGGGGGGCCCTGGGCCTACGAGCAGTACTTC
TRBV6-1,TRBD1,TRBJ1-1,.,CASRLWTGRDTEAFF,TGTGCCAGCAGACTTTGGACAGGGAGGGACACTGAAGCTTTCTTT
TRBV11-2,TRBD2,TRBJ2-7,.,CASQRGRGDEQYF,TGTGCCAGCCAGCGGGGTCGTGGCGACGAGCAGTACTTC
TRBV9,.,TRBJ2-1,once,CASSVESGSSYNEQFF,TGTGCCAGCAGCGTAGAGAGCGGTAGCTCCTACAATGAGCAGTTCTTC
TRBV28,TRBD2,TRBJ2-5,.,CASSSGLAGGRQETQYF,TGTGCCAGCAGTTCGGGACTAGCGGGAGGGCGGCAAGAGACCCAGTACTTC
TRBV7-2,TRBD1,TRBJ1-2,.,CASSLTGQGDGYTF,TGTGCCAGCAGCTTGACGGGACAGGGGGATGGCTACACCTTC
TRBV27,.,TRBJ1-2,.,CASSFSGYYGYTF,TGTGCCAGCAGTTTCTCGGGGTACTATGGCTACACCTTC
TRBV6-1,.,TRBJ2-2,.,CATTSAHTGELFF,TGTGCCACCACCAGCGCCCACACCGGGGAGCTGTTTTTT
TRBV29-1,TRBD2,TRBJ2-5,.,CSVGTSGVRRETQYF,TGCAGCGTTGGGACTAGCGGGGTCAGGCGGGAGACCCAGTACTTC
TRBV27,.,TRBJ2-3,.,CASSFERPSTDTQYF,TGTGCCAGCAGTTTTGAGCGGCCTAGCACAGATACGCAGTATTTT